Described below is a single T cell receptor (beta chain) sequence and its context. The CDR3 loop spans 16 amino acids. Trimming removed 4 bases from V and 5 bases from J, with 21 bases in between. Germline assignment: CDR1 MNHEY and CDR2 SMNVEV (reference sequence). Generated by immunoSEQ multiplex PCR, the TCRdb table keeps only in-frame clones and is missing some. The sample lists about 280,000 clones, roughly 87% occurring once. The sample comes from a study of blood T cell repertoires in COVID-19. The sample consisted of PBMCs or T cells enriched from blood (not recorded which). This sequence joins TRBV27 and TRBJ2-7; D is uncertain. This TCR was recovered from a woman aged 35 to 49 who had recovered from COVID-19. Written as DNA, the CDR3 is TGTGCCAGCAGTTCGAGTCTGGGCCGCCGGTGGGACGAGCAGTACTTC. It is translated as CASSSSLGRRWDEQYF.